This TCR beta chain was documented in a study of cytomegalovirus exposure and HLA in healthy donors. Points on this clone: Its antigen remains unknown.

The primer mix had 60 Vbeta and 13 Jbeta primers. The repertoire was sequenced with immunoSEQ multiplex PCR; TCRdb's copy has only in-frame clones and lacks some. This table has 180,000 or so clones, roughly 77% appearing once. CDR1 and CDR2 (germline): SGHRS, YFSETQ. V trimming: 1 base; J trimming: 4 bases; junction bases outside the gene matches: 8. The CDR3 extends over 15 amino acids. Broader study findings: Association of 16,951 TCR beta sequences with HLA alleles was found at 0.05 false discovery rate in a later analysis.

Nominal health characterized the donors when sampled, though unrecorded immune exposures were likely. The origin of this receptor is a woman aged 30 to 39 in good health and CMV-seropositive. The chain employs TRBV5-1 and TRBJ2-7; TRBD1 matches 7 bases. The specimen was PBMCs. The chain's CDR3 is CASSLYGTASYEQYF. CDR3 nucleotides: TGCGCCAGCAGCTTGTATGGGACAGCCTCTTACGAGCAGTACTTC. Combining the CDR3 with reference TRBV5-1 and TRBJ2-7 gives the whole variable domain KAGVTQTPRYLIKTRGQQVTLSCSPISGHRSVSWYQQTPGQGLQFLFEYFSETQRNKGNFPGRFSGRQFSNSRSEMNVSTLELGDSALYLCASSLYGTASYEQYFGPGTRLTVT.